Below are 21 T cell receptor beta chains sequenced from a single sample in a study of blood T cells in healthy people across ages. A second roughly 6 to 12 cycle PCR used barcoded and J-beta primers. TCRdb passed the 5' RACE reads through MiXCR, listing each CDR3 protein once. The profile covers hundreds of thousands of distinct CDR3 sequences, with more than 55% appearing a single time and around 25% taken by the ten largest. The sample taken for sequencing was blood. Receptors were obtained from a man in his forties in good health.

This clonotype was picked up one time. The gene calls are TRBV6-1 and TRBJ2-4; 7 bases line up with TRBD1. The J call is doubtful: the DNA matches TRBJ2-5 better. The germline CDR1 and CDR2 sequences are MNHNS and SASEGT. The CDR3 consists of 16 residues. Here the CDR3 DNA reads TGTGCCAGCAGTGACGTGAGGGACAGCGAAACGGAGACCCAGTACTTC. The encoded protein is CASSDVRDSETETQYF.

This chain links TRBV20-1 with TRBJ2-7, with 9 bases aligning to TRBD2. CDR1 is DFQATT and CDR2 is SNEGSKA in the germline V gene (reference sequence). The CDR3 runs to 15 residues. The V and J ends lost 6 bases and 2 bases, in that order; junction bases with no gene match: 11. The CDR3 is CSAHRGSGGTYEQYF. The DNA of the CDR3 is TGCAGTGCCCATCGAGGTAGCGGGGGAACCTACGAGCAGTACTTC.

The J gene is TRBJ2-1, the V gene TRBV4-2; TRBD2 matches 9 bases. Matching the DNA end better, TRBJ2-7 makes the J call doubtful. CDR3 length equals 16 residues. Germline V gives CDR1 LGHNA, CDR2 YNFKEQ. DNA of the CDR3: TGTGCCAGCAGCCAAGATGCTAGCGGGAACCCCTACGAGCAGTACTTC. Amino acids: CASSQDASGNPYEQYF.

The chain recombines TRBV20-1 with TRBJ2-7; 9 bases are shared with TRBD1. Per the germline V gene, CDR1 is DFQATT and CDR2 is SNEGSKA (reference sequence). CDR3 length: 18 residues. The CDR3, as DNA: TGCAGGGCGCAAAACCCGGGACAGGGTGTCCCCCTTACGAGCGAGCAGTACTTC. Translation: CRAQNPGQGVPLTSEQYF.

The chain recombines TRBV2 with TRBJ2-3, with D possibly being TRBD2 (5 bases). The ends were cut back, 6 bases at V and 4 bases at J, with 17 bases in the middle. Germline CDR1 SNHLY, CDR2 FYNNEI. The CDR3 is made up of 15 amino acids. The CDR3 here is CASREVVQSADTQYF. The CDR3, as DNA: TGTGCCAGCAGGGAGGTGGTCCAAAGCGCAGATACGCAGTATTTT. Based on the CDR3 plus reference TRBV2 and TRBJ2-3, the full variable domain is EPEVTQTPSHQVTQMGQEVILRCVPISNHLYFYWYRQILGQKVEFLVSFYNNEISEKSEIFDDQFSVERPDGSNFTLKIRSTKLEDSAMYFCASREVVQSADTQYFGPGTRLTVL.

This sequence joins TRBV4-2 and TRBJ2-3, with unresolved D. This CDR3 comprises 17 residues. Germline CDR1 reads LGHNA; CDR2 reads YNFKEQ. Trimming took off 0 bases at V and 0 bases at J, with 13 bases between the two ends. In nucleotides, the CDR3 is TGTGCCAGCAGCCAAGATCTTTCCGGCCATAGCACAGATACGCAGTATTTT. Amino acid sequence: CASSQDLSGHSTDTQYF.

This chain uses TRBV7-3 with TRBJ1-6; 10 positions agree with TRBD1. V was pared by 4 bases and J by 7 bases, with 7 bases of the junction left unmatched. This CDR3 contains 16 residues. Germline-derived CDR1 and CDR2 are SGHTA and FQGTGA. CDR3 amino acids: CASSSRDRGINSPLHF. The CDR3 nucleotides read TGTGCCAGCAGCTCCCGGGACAGGGGCATAAATTCACCCCTCCACTTT.

CDR3 protein: CASSSGNLVREYSNQPQHF. The CDR3 DNA reads as TGTGCCAGCAGCTCCGGAAATTTGGTTCGCGAGTATAGCAATCAGCCCCAGCATTTT. This chain joins TRBV12-3 or TRBV12-4 and TRBJ1-5; the D is unclear. This CDR3 comprises 19 residues. With 6 bases removed from V and 0 bases from J, the gap between germline ends came to 24 bases.

This clonotype was seen more than once but under ten times. This chain connects TRBV6-2 or TRBV6-3 to TRBJ2-3; D is uncertain. Germline V gene data show CDR1 as MNHEY and CDR2 as SVGEGT. V lost 7 bases and J 7 bases, leaving 18 bases between the germline ends. The CDR3 contains 14 residues. CDR3 in amino acids: CASTFSRIGNTQYF. The DNA for the CDR3 is TGTGCCAGCACCTTTTCCCGGATTGGAAATACGCAGTATTTT.

In DNA form, the CDR3 reads TGTGCCAGCAGCCGACTTAGATTTGATGAGCAGTACTTC. This gives the protein CASSRLRFDEQYF. The chain couples TRBV3-1 to TRBJ2-7; D remains unclear. V lost 4 bases and J lost 7, with 14 bases in between. The CDR3 is 13 amino acids. Germline V lookup: CDR1 LGHDT, CDR2 YNNKEL (reference sequence).

V usage is TRBV6-2 or TRBV6-3 and J usage is TRBJ2-5; D remains unclear. Germline lookup yields CDR1 MNHEY and CDR2 SVGEGT. Trimming removed 5 bases at V and 7 bases at J, with 11 bases between. There are 12 residues in the CDR3. The CDR3 reads CASSDQPGTQYF. The CDR3 DNA is TGTGCCAGCAGTGACCAACCCGGGACCCAGTACTTC.

This clonotype was found once. The rearrangement joins TRBV15 to TRBJ2-2, with D unresolved. The CDR3 totals 17 residues. The germline gives CDR1 LNHNV, CDR2 YYDKDF (reference sequence). Trimming removed 0 bases from V and 6 bases from J, with 17 bases in between. The CDR3 is CATSRDNPGRVSGELFF. CDR3 coding DNA: TGTGCCACCAGCAGAGATAATCCAGGACGAGTTTCCGGGGAGCTGTTTTTT. The variable domain in full, completed from reference TRBV15 and TRBJ2-2, reads DAMVIQNPRYQVTQFGKPVTLSCSQTLNHNVMYWYQQKSSQAPKLLFHYYDKDFNNEADTPDNFQSRRPNTSFCFLDIRSPGLGDTAMYLCATSRDNPGRVSGELFFGEGSRLTVL.

V is TRBV29-1 and J is TRBJ2-1; 8 bases fit TRBD2. The CDR3 extends over 18 amino acids. The V segment lost 6 bases and the J segment 0 bases; nucleotides outside the gene matches: 16. Germline CDR1 is SQVTM and CDR2 is ANQGSEA. CDR3 residues: CSVAGLAGPESSYNEQFF. As DNA, the CDR3 is TGCAGCGTGGCAGGTCTAGCGGGCCCCGAGAGCTCCTACAATGAGCAGTTCTTC.

The rearrangement links TRBV6-5 to TRBJ2-7; D not certain. The length of the CDR3 is 12 residues. V lost 5 bases, J lost 1 base, and 6 bases lay in between. Germline V gene lookup returns CDR1 MNHEY and CDR2 SVGAGI. CDR3 in DNA: TGTGCCAGCAGTACGGCGTCCTACGAGCAGTACTTC. Translation: CASSTASYEQYF.

This clonotype was detected only once. The chain uses TRBV10-3 and TRBJ2-7, with 10 bases matching TRBD1. The CDR3 extends over 14 amino acids. The germline V gene has CDR1 ENHRY and CDR2 SYGVKD. The junction had 13 bases not matched to a gene; V was cut back by 10 bases and J by 7 bases. The CDR3 here is CASLGGQGVNEQYF. CDR3 nucleotides: TGTGCCAGCCTGGGAGGACAGGGGGTCAATGAGCAGTACTTC.

The chain is built from TRBV27 and TRBJ2-6; D gene uncertain. This CDR3 comprises 16 residues. The V gene lost 3 bases and the J gene lost 0 bases, with 9 bases spanning the gap. Germline V gives CDR1 MNHEY, CDR2 SMNVEV (reference sequence). The CDR3 region has the DNA TGTGCCAGCAGTTTGAACCGACGCTCTGGGGCCAACGTCCTGACTTTC. This gives the protein CASSLNRRSGANVLTF.

The chain has TRBV10-3 and TRBJ2-5, with D perhaps matching TRBD1 or TRBD2 (5 bases each). TRBJ2-7 explains the end of the DNA better; the J call may be wrong. This CDR3 has 16 residues. Germline V gene lookup returns CDR1 ENHRY and CDR2 SYGVKD. CDR3 residues: CAISEFPPGRGYEQYF. The CDR3 bases are TGTGCCATCAGTGAGTTTCCCCCGGGACGGGGCTACGAGCAGTACTTC.

This clonotype was picked up a small number of times. This chain connects TRBV12-3 or TRBV12-4 to TRBJ1-2; TRBD1 is a possible D gene (5 bases). The CDR3 consists of 15 residues. V was pared by 4 bases and J by 4 bases, with 16 bases between. This chain's CDR3 is CASSYPGGDGYGYTF. In DNA, the CDR3 is TGTGCCAGCAGTTACCCTGGGGGGGATGGCTATGGCTACACCTTC.

The chain recombines TRBV30 with TRBJ1-2; D is ambiguous. The CDR3 has 14 amino acids. Germline V CDR1 and CDR2: GTSNPN, SVGIG (reference sequence). V gave up 0 bases and J gave up 7 bases, with 15 bases separating them. CDR3 sequence: CAWSVQSGVGGYTF. The CDR3 region has the DNA TGTGCCTGGAGTGTTCAAAGTGGAGTTGGTGGCTACACCTTC.

This clonotype was counted ten times or more. The V gene is TRBV12-3 or TRBV12-4, the J gene TRBJ2-1; D is undetermined. The V end lost 4 bases, the J end lost 7 bases, and 14 bases lay between the germline ends. The length of the CDR3 is 14 residues. The CDR3 region is CASSSTRVRNEQFF. Here the CDR3 DNA reads TGTGCCAGCAGTTCTACACGGGTGCGTAATGAGCAGTTCTTC.

This clonotype was recorded at least ten times. The chain links TRBV4-3 to TRBJ2-7; D is unclear. The germline V gene encodes CDR1 LGHNA and CDR2 YSLEER. The CDR3 has 14 amino acids. The V gene lost 0 bases and the J gene lost 4 bases, with 10 bases spanning the gap. The CDR3 coding sequence is TGCGCCAGCAGCCAAGAATCGAGAGGATACGAGCAGTACTTC. It translates to CASSQESRGYEQYF.